This is a list of T cell receptor beta chains from one sample in a study of T cells in Graves' hyperthyroidism and ophthalmopathy. TCRdb used MiXCR to reprocess the multiplex PCR reads, holding one entry per CDR3 protein. Here the sample spans approximately 300,000 distinct CDR3 sequences, about a sixth being singletons. Sequencing input: blood. These receptors all come from a woman aged 60-75 years with Graves' ophthalmopathy. The conserved cysteine and the conserved F or W are not part of the CDR3 here.

v_call	j_call	cdr3_aa
TRBV30	TRBJ2-3	ARANIANTDTQY
TRBV7-9	TRBJ2-5	ASSPIPGFGSQETQY
TRBV29-1	TRBJ1-5	SVATGGGQPQH
TRBV7-2	TRBJ2-7	ASSYTGGAEQY
TRBV5-1	TRBJ2-1	ASSLAPWVLAEGNEQF
TRBV18	TRBJ2-7	ASSPGTGDYEQY
TRBV15	TRBJ2-6	ATSRGTRGLVNVLT
TRBV6-4	TRBJ1-1	AIRTSREANTEAF
TRBV19	TRBJ2-1	ASTRQQSSRYNEQF
TRBV10-3	TRBJ2-1	AISEARGGSNEQF
TRBV28	TRBJ2-2	ASSFAGIGVDTGELF
TRBV6-2/TRBV6-3	TRBJ2-2	ASSRSLAPFTGELF
TRBV10-1	TRBJ2-5	ASSEGPQETQY
TRBV2	TRBJ2-7	ASSEALAGGDEQY